Presented here are 3 T cell receptor beta chains from one specimen sequenced in a study of OX40 agonist ivuxolimab in advanced cancers. Clones were read by immunoSEQ multiplex PCR, and TCRdb kept only the in-frame ones, dropping some. The profile shows about 33,000 clones, 65% to 75% of them singletons. The sample in question was CD4+ or CD8+ T cells sorted from blood, obtained in a trial of the OX40 agonist ivuxolimab. The source of these receptors is an adult with an advanced solid tumor such as melanoma, head and neck, liver or kidney cancer.

CDR3 region: CASSQTSGGPGEQFF. CDR3 coding DNA: TGTGCCAGCAGCCAAACTAGCGGGGGACCGGGTGAGCAGTTCTTC. V gene TRBV4-2 combines with J gene TRBJ2-1; TRBD2 aligns across 11 bases. The CDR3 is 15 amino acids. The germline gives CDR1 LGHNA, CDR2 YNFKEQ. Trimming cost V 2 bases and J 9 bases; bases outside gene matches: 6.

This rearrangement joins TRBV11-2 to TRBJ2-2, with 9 bases aligning to TRBD2. Germline V gene lookup returns CDR1 SGHAT and CDR2 FQNNGV. This CDR3 is built from 17 residues. V lost 1 base, J lost 4 bases, and 7 bases stayed unmatched. This CDR3 reads CASSLGAGGGATGELFF. In DNA, the CDR3 is TGTGCCAGCAGCTTAGGGGCCGGCGGGGGGGCCACCGGGGAGCTGTTTTTT.

The genes are TRBV9 and TRBJ1-1; weak D call: TRBD1 (6 bases). V was shortened by 7 bases and J by 1 base, with 14 bases between the two germline ends. The CDR3 extends over 14 amino acids. Per germline, CDR1 SGDLS and CDR2 YYNGEE. CDR3 sequence reads: CASGTGWGNTEAFF. In DNA form, the CDR3 reads TGTGCCAGCGGAACAGGGTGGGGGAACACTGAAGCTTTCTTT.